This T cell receptor (beta chain) comes out of a study of cytomegalovirus exposure and HLA in healthy donors. General study findings and limits: TCR beta V segments were, for the most part, productive about 87% or about 30% of the time in an earlier analysis. A later analysis linked a missense variant in DCLRE1C to the trimming of TCR beta V and J genes.

Regarding this clone: The antigen is undetermined.

Vbeta (60) and Jbeta (13) primers were used in the PCR. The method was immunoSEQ multiplex PCR; TCRdb's version includes in-frame clones alone and lacks a portion of them. Here the sample spans under 200,000 clones, more than 70% being singletons. There are 18 residues in the CDR3. The germline gives CDR1 MNHEY, CDR2 SMNVEV (reference sequence). V was clipped by 5 bases and J by 3 bases, with 25 bases between them. This chain uses TRBV27 with TRBJ1-2; weak D call: TRBD1 (6 bases). The clonotype originates from a boy aged 10-17 years in good health and CMV-seronegative. The specimen was PBMCs. CDR3 region: CASSPGRQIRGRDYGYTF. CDR3 in DNA: TGTGCCAGCAGTCCGGGACGGCAGATCAGGGGCCGTGACTATGGCTACACCTTC.